The 26 T cell receptor beta chains below all came from one sample that was sequenced in a study of metastatic and nonmetastatic thyroid tumors. There were no patients who had received any treatment before thyroid surgery. With MiXCR, TCRdb reprocessed the PCR reads. There are tens of thousands of clones in the sample; roughly 11% occur only once, and 20% to 25% lies in the top ten. The sequenced material came from blood. The receptors shown here come from a female donor with papillary thyroid cancer or a benign thyroid nodule (not recorded which). Some clones in this sample may be carry-over from other donors' samples.

This clone was observed at least ten times. Since the CDR3 does not end with the conserved phenylalanine or tryptophan, this likely comes from a read error. The chain carries TRBV5-1 and TRBJ1-6, with D uncertain. Per germline, CDR1 SGHRS and CDR2 YFSETQ. V lost 0 bases and J lost 10, with 14 bases in between. The CDR3 loop spans 15 amino acids. DNA of the CDR3: TGCGCCAGCAGCTTGGACGGGGTGGTGGGGTCACCCCTCCACCTT. The encoded protein is CASSLDGVVGSPLHL.

This clone was recorded at least ten times. V is TRBV5-4 and J is TRBJ2-7; 7 bases fit TRBD2. Germline V gene data show CDR1 as SGHNT and CDR2 as YYREEE (reference sequence). The trim removed 4 bases at V and 2 bases at J, leaving 9 bases unmatched. There are 15 residues in the CDR3. The CDR3 nucleotides are TGTGCCAGCAGCCACCTCGGACTAGATCCCTACGAGCAGTACTTC. Amino acids: CASSHLGLDPYEQYF.

At least ten counts were recorded for this clone. CDR3 sequence reads: CASSLVSSGPHTDTQYF. CDR3 bases: TGTGCCAGCAGCTTGGTATCTAGCGGGCCCCACACAGATACGCAGTATTTT. This rearrangement joins TRBV5-4 to TRBJ2-3, with 8 bases identical to TRBD2. This CDR3 is built from 17 residues. V lost 0 bases and J lost 2; bases outside the gene matches: 8. The germline CDR1 and CDR2 sequences are SGHNT and YYREEE (reference sequence). Based on the CDR3 plus reference TRBV5-4 and TRBJ2-3, the full variable domain is ETGVTQSPTHLIKTRGQQVTLRCSSQSGHNTVSWYQQALGQGPQFIFQYYREEENGRGNFPPRFSGLQFPNYSSELNVNALELDDSALYLCASSLVSSGPHTDTQYFGPGTRLTVL.

This clone was found many times. The chain couples TRBV29-1 to TRBJ1-1, with D perhaps TRBD1 (6 bases). The CDR3 covers 14 residues. CDR1 and CDR2 (germline): SQVTM, ANQGSEA. V shed 6 bases and J shed 2 bases, with 16 bases lying between them. The CDR3: CSVHAGAGNTEAFF. The CDR3 coding sequence is TGCAGCGTGCACGCAGGGGCGGGTAACACTGAAGCTTTCTTT.

In this sample, this clone turned up many times. The chain is built from TRBV7-8 and TRBJ2-7; 11 bases fit TRBD2. Germline CDR1 and CDR2: SGHVS and FQNEAQ. The V segment lost 4 bases and the J segment 4 bases; nucleotides outside the gene matches: 6. The CDR3 has 15 amino acids. For the CDR3, the DNA is TGTGCCAGCAGCTCTCCTAGCGGGAGGAGTTACGAGCAGTACTTC. Amino acids: CASSSPSGRSYEQYF.

This clone was observed many times. The gene calls are TRBV19 and TRBJ2-1; D not certain. The CDR3 runs to 14 residues. V lost 4 bases to trimming and J lost 10 bases, with 17 bases between them. Germline-derived CDR1 and CDR2 are LNHDA and SQIVND (reference sequence). The CDR3 loop reads CASSTYPLSGEQFF. CDR3 bases: TGTGCCAGTAGTACTTACCCCTTAAGTGGCGAGCAGTTCTTC. Full variable domain (remainder filled in from reference TRBV19 and TRBJ2-1): DGGITQSPKYLFRKEGQNVTLSCEQNLNHDAMYWYRQDPGQGLRLIYYSQIVNDFQKGDIAEGYSVSREKKESFPLTVTSAQKNPTAFYLCASSTYPLSGEQFFGPGTRLTVL.

This clone was recorded many times. The gene calls are TRBV2 and TRBJ2-6; D is unclear. With 3 bases removed from V and 1 base from J, the gap between germline ends came to 4 bases. The germline V gene has CDR1 SNHLY and CDR2 FYNNEI. The CDR3 loop spans 14 amino acids. CDR3 sequence (DNA): TGTGCCAGCAGTGACAGGTCTGGGGCCAACGTCCTGACTTTC. It is translated as CASSDRSGANVLTF.

This clone came up a few times. A read error may be the cause here, since a much bigger clone is one base away. Distinct nucleotide sequences in the sample also encode this CDR3. The genes are TRBV28 and TRBJ2-1, with 12 bases that match TRBD2. The CDR3 has 16 amino acids. With 6 bases clipped from V and 12 bases from J, the junction kept 15 bases outside the gene matches. Per the germline V gene, CDR1 is MDHEN and CDR2 is SYDVKM. CDR3 DNA sequence: TGTGCCAGCAGCCTACCAAAGACTAGCGGGGGCCCTCGGCAGTTCTTC. Its protein product is CASSLPKTSGGPRQFF.

This clone was picked up many times. The chain carries TRBV12-5 and TRBJ2-2; 9 bases are a match to TRBD2. The CDR3 covers 18 residues. V lost 0 bases to trimming and J lost 6 bases; unmatched junction nucleotides: 11. Germline V CDR1 and CDR2: LGHNT, FRNRAP. CDR3 nucleotide sequence: TGTGCTAGTGGTTTGGTACCGACTAGCGGATCATGGGCCGGGGAGCTGTTTTTT. Protein sequence: CASGLVPTSGSWAGELFF. The whole variable domain, filled in from reference TRBV12-5 and TRBJ2-2, reads DARVTQTPRHKVTEMGQEVTMRCQPILGHNTVFWYRQTMMQGLELLAYFRNRAPLDDSGMPKDRFSAEMPDATLATLKIQPSEPRDSAVYFCASGLVPTSGSWAGELFFGEGSRLTVL.

In this sample, this clone turned up many times. V gene TRBV5-1 combines with J gene TRBJ1-1, with 8 bases aligning to TRBD1. V was clipped by 2 bases and J by 2 bases; unmatched bases: 5. The CDR3 totals 15 residues. CDR1 and CDR2 (germline): SGHRS, YFSETQ. As DNA, the CDR3 is TGCGCCAGCAGCTTACCGGACAGGGTTAACACTGAAGCTTTCTTT. It translates to CASSLPDRVNTEAFF.

This clone was counted at least ten times. The chain combines TRBV20-1 with TRBJ2-7; D is perhaps TRBD2 (5 bases). Trimming cost V 1 base and J 1 base, with 11 bases left between them. Germline-derived CDR1 and CDR2 are DFQATT and SNEGSKA (reference sequence). This CDR3 has 14 amino acids. The CDR3 loop reads CSARVPGSSYEQYF. The DNA for the CDR3 is TGCAGTGCTAGAGTCCCGGGATCTTCCTACGAGCAGTACTTC.

Ten or more counts support this clone. Other DNA sequences within the sample encode an identical CDR3. This chain connects TRBV27 to TRBJ1-1; tentative D call: TRBD1 (6 bases). The CDR3 extends over 13 amino acids. Germline CDR1 is MNHEY and CDR2 is SMNVEV (reference sequence). Trimming took off 7 bases at V and 0 bases at J, with 9 bases between the two ends. CDR3 in amino acids: CASIGQMNTEAFF. CDR3 nucleotide sequence: TGTGCCAGCATCGGACAGATGAACACTGAAGCTTTCTTT.

This clone was recorded at least ten times. The chain couples TRBV5-1 to TRBJ2-1; a possible D gene is TRBD2 (5 bases). CDR1 SGHRS and CDR2 YFSETQ come from the germline V gene. The CDR3 contains 16 residues. V lost 0 bases to trimming and J lost 0 bases, with 10 bases between them. CDR3 residues: CASSLGAASSYNEQFF. CDR3 nucleotide sequence: TGCGCCAGCAGCTTGGGAGCGGCAAGCTCCTACAATGAGCAGTTCTTC.

This clone was picked up many times. The genes are TRBV5-1 and TRBJ1-2; 7 positions agree with TRBD1. CDR1 is SGHRS and CDR2 is YFSETQ in the germline V gene. This CDR3 region has 12 residues. Trimming at V came to 4 bases and at J to 6 bases, leaving 3 bases not matched to a gene. The CDR3: CASSADRDGYTF. CDR3 bases: TGCGCCAGCAGCGCCGACAGGGATGGCTACACCTTC.

This clone was found a few times. A single base separates this from a much larger clone, so it may be a read error. The chain is built from TRBV18 and TRBJ2-5, with 10 bases fitting TRBD2. The CDR3 runs to 16 residues. Germline V gene sequence: CDR1 KGHSH, CDR2 LQKENI. CDR3 in amino acids: CAISPGAGGPVETQYF. Here the CDR3 DNA reads TGTGCCATCTCACCCGGAGCGGGAGGGCCGGTGGAGACCCAGTACTTC.

This clone was picked up many times. V and J are TRBV6-2 or TRBV6-3 and TRBJ2-5, with D unclear. The CDR3 has 14 amino acids. The V and J ends lost 6 bases and 5 bases respectively, with 16 bases between them. Germline values: CDR1 MNHEY, CDR2 SVGEGT. CDR3 in amino acids: CASSRQTRAETQYF. The DNA of the CDR3 is TGTGCCAGCAGCCGCCAAACTCGAGCTGAGACCCAGTACTTC.

The chain links TRBV20-1 to TRBJ2-1, with 8 bases fitting TRBD2. The CDR3 has 14 residues. Germline trimming cut 1 base from V and 5 bases from J; bases unmatched to any gene: 4. The germline gives CDR1 DFQATT, CDR2 SNEGSKA (reference sequence). The CDR3 loop is CSARAGTSNNEQFF. Written as DNA, the CDR3 is TGCAGTGCTAGAGCTGGGACTAGTAACAATGAGCAGTTCTTC.

Judged by abundance, this clone is medium-sized. The gene calls are TRBV20-1 and TRBJ2-7; 8 bases are a match to TRBD2. This CDR3 has 15 residues. Germline assignment: CDR1 DFQATT and CDR2 SNEGSKA (reference sequence). V was clipped by 0 bases and J by 3 bases; unmatched bases: 7. As DNA, the CDR3 is TGCAGTGCTAGAGATAGGAGCGGGAGCCTCTACGAGCAGTACTTC. Protein sequence: CSARDRSGSLYEQYF.

This clone was counted many times. The chain recombines TRBV5-4 with TRBJ1-1; D is uncertain. This CDR3 has 13 residues. V lost 4 bases, J lost 0 bases, and 7 bases lay in between. Per germline, CDR1 SGHNT and CDR2 YYREEE (reference sequence). The CDR3 DNA follows: TGTGCCAGCAGCACCAACATGAACACTGAAGCTTTCTTT. Its translation is CASSTNMNTEAFF.

This clone was seen many times. The same CDR3 arises from other DNA sequences in this sample as well. The chain is built from TRBV7-9 and TRBJ1-1, with a possible D match to TRBD1 (6 bases). V lost 5 bases and J lost 9, with 13 bases in between. The CDR3 length is 12 residues. The germline V gene encodes CDR1 SEHNR and CDR2 FQNEAQ (reference sequence). CDR3 protein: CASSNLGTQAFF. CDR3 bases: TGTGCCAGCAGCAACCTCGGGACACAAGCTTTCTTT.

This clone was seen ten or more times. The chain is built from TRBV4-3 and TRBJ1-5; 9 nucleotides align to TRBD1. The germline V gene has CDR1 LGHNA and CDR2 YSLEER. The CDR3 totals 16 residues. J lost 6 bases, V lost 3 bases, and 9 bases had no gene match. This chain's CDR3 is CASSQDPGQGGQPQHF. As DNA, the CDR3 is TGCGCCAGCAGCCAGGACCCGGGACAGGGTGGTCAGCCCCAGCATTTT.

Comments on this clone: This could be a read error, since a much larger clone is one nucleotide away. This rearrangement joins TRBV6-1 to TRBJ2-3; TRBD2 matches 10 bases. The CDR3 consists of 12 residues. From germline, CDR1 is MNHNS and CDR2 SASEGT. Unmatched junction bases numbered 5, after V lost 7 bases and J lost 10 bases. CDR3 nucleotide sequence: TGTGCCAGCACCTTGACTAGCGGGTCGCAGTATTTT. Translation gives CASTLTSGSQYF.

This clone was found many times. CDR3 bases: TGCGCCAGCAGCCAAGATGTACAGGGCCTACGGGAGCAGTACTTC. Its translation: CASSQDVQGLREQYF. V gene TRBV4-1 combines with J gene TRBJ2-7; D might be TRBD1 (6 bases). The germline CDR1 and CDR2 sequences are MGHRA and YSYEKL. With 0 bases removed from V and 7 bases from J, the gap between germline ends came to 16 bases. The CDR3 is 15 residues long.

Many counts were recorded for this clone. This sequence joins TRBV2 and TRBJ2-7, with TRBD2 matching over 13 bases. The V gene's germline CDR1 is SNHLY and CDR2 FYNNEI. V gave up 6 bases and J gave up 3 bases; unmatched junction bases: 17. This CDR3 is built from 19 residues. The CDR3 nucleotides read TGTGCCAGCAGCCCCCCCGGACTAGCGGGAGACACCCCATACTACGAGCAGTACTTC. Protein: CASSPPGLAGDTPYYEQYF.

There are many counts of this clone. V usage is TRBV5-4 and J usage is TRBJ2-3; 9 bases line up with TRBD2. Germline CDR1 and CDR2: SGHNT and YYREEE (reference sequence). V lost 0 bases and J lost 1; bases outside the gene matches: 0. The CDR3 has 15 amino acids. Here the CDR3 DNA reads TGTGCCAGCAGCTTGGGGACTAGCGGCACAGATACGCAGTATTTT. Protein: CASSLGTSGTDTQYF.

Ten or more counts support this clone. This chain links TRBV5-6 with TRBJ2-1; 7 positions agree with TRBD1. V lost 2 bases to trimming and J lost 12 bases; unmatched junction nucleotides: 14. CDR3 length: 15 amino acids. Germline V gives CDR1 SGHDT, CDR2 YYEEEE. CDR3 sequence reads: CASSFRGRVGVVQFF. CDR3 sequence (DNA): TGTGCCAGCAGCTTTAGGGGGCGCGTCGGAGTTGTGCAGTTCTTC.